This is a list of T cell receptor beta chains from one sample in a study of cytomegalovirus exposure and HLA in healthy donors. Method: immunoSEQ multiplex PCR; TCRdb's copy keeps in-frame clones and lacks some. The data show about 130,000 clones, 74% seen once. Sequencing was performed on PBMCs. The origin of the receptors is a man aged 40-49 years in good health and CMV-seropositive. CDR3s include the opening cysteine and the closing phenylalanine or tryptophan. The D gene is left open where the match is weak.

v_gene	d_gene	len	j_gene	CDR3aa
TRBV28	TRBD1	15	TRBJ2-1	CASSLGTGGRDEQFF
TRBV5-1	TRBD1	15	TRBJ2-1	CASSLGDSSKNEQFF
TRBV5-1	-	14	TRBJ1-2	CASSFEGQSYGYTF
TRBV27	-	14	TRBJ2-3	CASSRPYGTDTQYF
TRBV9	TRBD1	18	TRBJ1-2	CASSPTGTGTSWDYGYTF
TRBV29-1	-	14	TRBJ1-1	CSVVRPGGKYEAFF
TRBV28	-	15	TRBJ2-2	CASIGGGDYTGELFF
TRBV7-9	-	14	TRBJ2-4	CASSPRQGRGIQYF
TRBV7-6	TRBD2	18	TRBJ2-3	CASSLVLAGVTSTDTQYF
TRBV27	TRBD1	16	TRBJ2-1	CASSLLRTGDAGEQFF
TRBV2	TRBD1	16	TRBJ2-2	CASINRGRSSTGELFF
TRBV6-5	-	16	TRBJ1-2	CASSYSDLQGHYGYTF
TRBV5-6	TRBD1	11	TRBJ1-1	CASSQGQGAFF
TRBV6-5	-	12	TRBJ2-5	CASAEGQETQYF
TRBV7-8	TRBD2	16	TRBJ2-5	CASSPRLAGNQETQYF
TRBV28	TRBD1	14	TRBJ2-5	CASSPDRGRETQYF
TRBV9	-	12	TRBJ2-2	CASSTGSGELFF
TRBV28	-	14	TRBJ1-2	CASSLRTGNYGYTF
TRBV5-1	TRBD1	15	TRBJ1-5	CASSSTGDSNQPQHF
TRBV5-6	TRBD1	16	TRBJ1-6	CASSLSTGTGNSPLHF
TRBV11-2	TRBD1	13	TRBJ1-4	CASSSGQNEKLFF
TRBV30	-	12	-	CAWSLQGYEQYF
TRBV5-5	TRBD1	14	TRBJ1-2	CASSPSQGGRGYTF
TRBV7-6	TRBD2	13	TRBJ2-1	CATTSGGVNEQFF
TRBV6-6	-	14	TRBJ1-1	CASSSPGQNTEAFF